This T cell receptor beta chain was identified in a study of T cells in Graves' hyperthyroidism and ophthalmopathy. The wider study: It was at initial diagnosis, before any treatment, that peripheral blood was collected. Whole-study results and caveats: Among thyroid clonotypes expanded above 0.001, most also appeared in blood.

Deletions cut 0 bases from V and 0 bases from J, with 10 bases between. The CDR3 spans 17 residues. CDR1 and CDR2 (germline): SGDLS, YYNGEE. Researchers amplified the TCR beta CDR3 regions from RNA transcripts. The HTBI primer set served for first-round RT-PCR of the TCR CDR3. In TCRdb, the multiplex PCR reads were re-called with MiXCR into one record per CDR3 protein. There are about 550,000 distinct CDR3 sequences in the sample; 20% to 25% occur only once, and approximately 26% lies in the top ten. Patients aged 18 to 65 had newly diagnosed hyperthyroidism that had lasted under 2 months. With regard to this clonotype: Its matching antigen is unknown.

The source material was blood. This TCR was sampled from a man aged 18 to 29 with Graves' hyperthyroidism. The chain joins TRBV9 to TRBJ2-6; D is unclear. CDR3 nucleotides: TGTGCCAGCAGCGTAGATGGACGGAGCTCTGGGGCCAACGTCCTGACTTTC. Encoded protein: CASSVDGRSSGANVLTF.